These 21 T cell receptor beta chains originate from one sample sequenced in a study of cytomegalovirus exposure and HLA in healthy donors. The PCR employed 60 Vbeta primers together with 13 Jbeta primers. The table came from immunoSEQ multiplex PCR; TCRdb's copy has only in-frame clones and leaves some out. The table records about 170,000 clones, 65% to 75% of them present only once. The sample comprised PBMCs. Receptor source: a girl aged 5 to 17 in good health and CMV-seronegative.

The chain employs TRBV27 and TRBJ2-2; D is uncertain. The V and J ends lost 5 bases and 3 bases respectively, with 4 bases between them. This CDR3 is built from 12 residues. The germline gives CDR1 MNHEY, CDR2 SMNVEV (reference sequence). The CDR3 bases are TGTGCCAGCAGTGAGTACACCGGGGAGCTGTTTTTT. Amino acid sequence: CASSEYTGELFF.

The gene calls are TRBV7-8 and TRBJ1-4, with 12 positions matching TRBD1. The CDR3 contains 16 residues. The germline V gene has CDR1 SGHVS and CDR2 FQNEAQ. J was trimmed by 8 bases and V by 5 bases; bases with no gene match: 9. The CDR3, as DNA: TGTGCCAGCAGCGGGGACAGGGGGCCGCCAGAGGAAAAACTGTTTTTT. It codes for CASSGDRGPPEEKLFF.

The chain employs TRBV5-1 and TRBJ2-7; 9 nucleotides align to TRBD1. The length of the CDR3 is 14 residues. The V segment lost 0 bases and the J segment 4 bases; nucleotides outside the gene matches: 2. The germline V gene encodes CDR1 SGHRS and CDR2 YFSETQ. CDR3 loop: CASSLEQGAYEQYF. The CDR3, as DNA: TGCGCCAGCAGCTTGGAACAGGGGGCGTACGAGCAGTACTTC.

The chain's CDR3 is CASSEGTGSSPLHF. DNA of the CDR3: TGTGCCAGCAGTGAGGGAACAGGAAGTTCACCCCTCCACTTT. The rearrangement links TRBV6-1 to TRBJ1-6; D perhaps matches TRBD1 (5 bases). The CDR3 runs 14 residues. Germline V gives CDR1 MNHNS, CDR2 SASEGT. Between the trimmed V and J ends, which lost 3 bases and 9 bases, there was a span of 12 bases.

This chain links TRBV28 with TRBJ1-6; 7 positions match TRBD1. This CDR3 has 16 amino acids. Germline trimming cut 3 bases from V and 3 bases from J; bases unmatched to any gene: 5. CDR1 and CDR2 from the germline V gene are MDHEN and SYDVKM. In DNA form, the CDR3 reads TGTGCCAGCAGTTTCGAAACAGGGGTCTATAATTCACCCCTCCACTTT. Translated: CASSFETGVYNSPLHF.

This clone showed up just a few times. This rearrangement joins TRBV6-1 to TRBJ1-1; perhaps TRBD1 as D (6 bases). The ends were cut back, 8 bases at V and 10 bases at J, with 14 bases in the middle. Germline CDR1 is MNHNS and CDR2 is SASEGT. This CDR3 comprises 11 residues. The CDR3 nucleotides are TGTGCCAGCGGGGGGGCGACGGGAGCTTTCTTT. Residues: CASGGATGAFF.

This clone came up a few times. The chain uses TRBV14 and TRBJ1-1, with 8 bases aligning to TRBD1. The CDR3 is 13 amino acids. In germline, CDR1 is SGHDN, CDR2 FVKESK. V was pared by 4 bases and J by 7 bases, with 5 bases of the junction left unmatched. The CDR3 sequence is CASSPGQDYEAFF. The CDR3 DNA follows: TGTGCCAGCAGCCCGGGACAGGATTATGAAGCTTTCTTT.

This chain links TRBV11-2 with TRBJ2-3, with D hard to call. CDR3 length: 13 residues. V was cut by 5 bases and J by 0 bases, with 6 bases left in between. In germline, CDR1 is SGHAT, CDR2 FQNNGV. CDR3 region: CASSIYSTDTQYF. DNA for the CDR3: TGTGCCAGCAGCATCTACAGCACAGATACGCAGTATTTT. The entire variable domain, with the rest obtained from reference TRBV11-2 and TRBJ2-3, is as follows: EAGVAQSPRYKIIEKRQSVAFWCNPISGHATLYWYQQILGQGPKLLIQFQNNGVVDDSQLPKDRFSAERLKGVDSTLKIQPAKLEDSAVYLCASSIYSTDTQYFGPGTRLTVL.

This clone occurred a few times. The chain couples TRBV30 to TRBJ1-2; D perhaps matches TRBD1 (5 bases). The V end was cut by 0 bases, the J end by 6 bases, with 11 bases between. The germline gives CDR1 GTSNPN, CDR2 SVGIG (reference sequence). The CDR3 contains 13 residues. CDR3 sequence: CAWSVRGLNGYTF. CDR3 in DNA: TGTGCCTGGAGTGTAAGGGGCCTTAATGGCTACACCTTC.

The rearrangement uses TRBV2 and TRBJ2-7; D gene uncertain. CDR3 length equals 11 residues. Deletions cut 9 bases from V and 3 bases from J, with 9 bases between. Germline V gene lookup returns CDR1 SNHLY and CDR2 FYNNEI. The CDR3 sequence is CASAPGYEQYF. CDR3 coding DNA: TGTGCCAGTGCCCCGGGCTACGAGCAGTACTTC.

This chain uses TRBV10-2 with TRBJ1-6; D perhaps matches TRBD1 (6 bases). Germline CDR1 WSHSY, CDR2 SAAADI. V lost 4 bases and J lost 7, with 11 bases in between. The CDR3 extends over 14 amino acids. Written as DNA, the CDR3 is TGCGCCAGCAGTGCAGCAGGGGAGAATTCACCCCTCCACTTT. This encodes CASSAAGENSPLHF.

CDR3 residues: CASSLALRSGVLRSPLHF. In nucleotides, the CDR3 is TGTGCCAGCAGCTTAGCTCTACGGTCAGGGGTTCTCCGTTCACCCCTCCACTTT. The rearrangement joins TRBV11-2 to TRBJ1-6; D perhaps matches TRBD1 (6 bases). The ends were cut back, 1 base at V and 9 bases at J, with 22 bases in the middle. Germline V CDR1 and CDR2: SGHAT, FQNNGV. The CDR3 is made up of 18 amino acids. Based on the CDR3 plus reference TRBV11-2 and TRBJ1-6, the full variable domain is EAGVAQSPRYKIIEKRQSVAFWCNPISGHATLYWYQQILGQGPKLLIQFQNNGVVDDSQLPKDRFSAERLKGVDSTLKIQPAKLEDSAVYLCASSLALRSGVLRSPLHFGNGTRLTVT.

The chain employs TRBV6-1 and TRBJ1-4, with 9 bases lining up with TRBD1. V was pared by 5 bases and J by 8 bases, with 6 bases of the junction left unmatched. Germline V CDR1 and CDR2: MNHNS, SASEGT. CDR3 length equals 14 residues. The CDR3, as DNA: TGTGCCAGCAGTTCGGACAGGGGTTGGGAAAAACTGTTTTTT. Residues: CASSSDRGWEKLFF.

There are a few counts of this clone. This rearrangement joins TRBV10-3 to TRBJ1-2; D perhaps matches TRBD1 (5 bases). V was clipped by 3 bases and J by 2 bases, with 13 bases between them. CDR3 size: 15 residues. The germline V gene has CDR1 ENHRY and CDR2 SYGVKD. The CDR3 sequence: CAISDPGVSNYGYTF. In DNA, the CDR3 is TGTGCCATCAGTGACCCGGGGGTATCGAACTATGGCTACACCTTC.

V and J are TRBV19 and TRBJ1-3; possibly TRBD1 for D (6 bases). Deletions cut 4 bases from V and 1 base from J, with 14 bases between. The CDR3 extends over 16 amino acids. From germline, CDR1 is LNHDA and CDR2 SQIVND (reference sequence). CDR3 nucleotide sequence: TGTGCCAGTAGTAAAACGGGACAACCTTCTGGAAACACCATATATTTT. This gives the protein CASSKTGQPSGNTIYF.

The chain recombines TRBV27 with TRBJ2-7; 7 bases agree with TRBD1. V lost 6 bases and J lost 6; bases outside the gene matches: 8. CDR1 and CDR2 from the germline V gene are MNHEY and SMNVEV (reference sequence). The CDR3 consists of 13 residues. CDR3 residues: CASSPFRTGEQYF. DNA for the CDR3: TGTGCCAGCAGCCCTTTTAGGACAGGCGAGCAGTACTTC.

The CDR3 region is CASSLYGTDEAFF. In nucleotides, the CDR3 is TGTGCCAGCAGTTTATATGGGACAGACGAAGCTTTCTTT. The chain recombines TRBV27 with TRBJ1-1; 7 bases align to TRBD1. After removal of 1 base from V and 8 bases from J, the junction contained 4 bases not matched to a gene. The CDR3 is made up of 13 amino acids. Germline V gene sequence: CDR1 MNHEY, CDR2 SMNVEV (reference sequence).

The rearrangement joins TRBV7-3 to TRBJ1-1; 9 bases align to TRBD1. From germline, CDR1 is SGHTA and CDR2 FQGTGA. V lost 4 bases to trimming and J lost 5 bases; unmatched junction nucleotides: 5. CDR3 size: 14 residues. CDR3 residues: CASSSQGALTEAFF. CDR3 coding DNA: TGTGCCAGCAGCTCACAGGGGGCATTAACTGAAGCTTTCTTT.

V is TRBV7-8 and J is TRBJ1-3; 12 bases are a match to TRBD1. CDR1 and CDR2 from the germline V gene are SGHVS and FQNEAQ. Trimming removed 4 bases from V and 1 base from J; junction bases left unmatched: 2. CDR3 length: 16 amino acids. The CDR3 bases are TGTGCCAGCAGCTGGGGACAGGGGGCTTCTGGAAACACCATATATTTT. It encodes CASSWGQGASGNTIYF.

This clone was observed a handful of times. DNA of the CDR3: TGTGCCAGCAGCCGACGAGAGGGAATGTACAATGAGCAGTTCTTC. It translates to CASSRREGMYNEQFF. The gene calls are TRBV6-5 and TRBJ2-1, with a tentative D call TRBD2 (5 bases). Germline V gives CDR1 MNHEY, CDR2 SVGAGI. V was shortened by 6 bases and J by 4 bases, with 16 bases between the two germline ends. The CDR3 loop spans 15 amino acids.

The gene calls are TRBV6-4 and TRBJ2-3, with TRBD1 matching 7 bases. CDR3 size: 14 residues. V shed 6 bases and J 4 bases; nucleotides not matched to a gene: 7. Germline V gene lookup returns CDR1 MRHNA and CDR2 SNTAGT. The CDR3 region has the DNA TGTGCCAGCAGCGAAGGGGGCTACCCAGATACGCAGTATTTT. Amino acid sequence: CASSEGGYPDTQYF.